Sequencing of this TCR beta chain was carried out in a study of blood T cell repertoires in COVID-19 (dated by TCRdb to 2018 to 2021). Concerning the study at large: Collaborator samples came from the United States, Italy and Spain and covered acute and convalescent phases of COVID-19. The prospective study material was composed of cDNA or gDNA derived from T cells, B-cell-depleted T cells, or PBMCs. A de-identified subject ID, COVID-19 status, age in years and sex were almost always included in the sample metadata. Samples were obtained from the ongoing ImmuneRACE study (first 160 participants) and from about 1,300 subjects provided by 6 global collaborators. Where HLA class I and class II types were available, the types were taken from metadata supplied by the sample provider, not from assay-based typing. The repertoires were made available in a free public database intended to serve as a resource for research on the immune response to SARS-CoV-2. Subjects who had been exposed to COVID-19, were actively infected with it, or had recovered from it provided the deeply sampled blood TCRbeta repertoires that made up the dataset. Overall results and qualifications from the work: How much clinical and demographic metadata was included differed by source and by participant, and the metadata was provided uncurated.

TCRbeta CDR3 regions were amplified from genomic DNA by means of the immunoSEQ Assay, a bias-controlled multiplex PCR. On the authors' methods: Nucleated cell counts per sample were estimated from amplification of reference gene primers within the assay. Sequence reads were collapsed and filtered to measure the absolute abundance of every unique TCRbeta CDR3 rearrangement. For each sample, productive Simpson clonality was calculated by taking the square root of Simpson's diversity index across productive rearrangements. Here the immuneACCESS table is served through TCRdb, limited to in-frame sequences with V and J called. Missing clones are a known gap in these copies; in checked studies unresolved V genes cover under half, and the rest lacks a known reason. Clone size and the V and J calls come from that table; the DNA yielded D and trimming. This sample lists approximately 400,000 clones; approximately 90% were detected once. The ten top clones hold about 12% of the sample.

A word on this clone: Its binding antigen is unknown. The record has no base qualities; no much larger clone is one base away.

One collaborating source in Seattle enrolled patients while the patients were actively infected and followed the patients over time throughout the course of disease. Each collaborating institution followed its own protocols to collect whole blood in K2EDTA tubes. Collaborator samples were shipped for TCRbeta analysis as frozen whole blood, isolated PBMCs, or DNA extracted from either sample type. Spanning cysteine to phenylalanine, the CDR3 consists of 10 amino acids. The DNA shown is the 30-base CDR3, in frame from base 1. CDR1 and CDR2, looked up from the germline V gene (reference sequence), are DFQATT and SNEGSKA. V loses 5 bases of germline sequence and J loses 7 bases, and the interval between the two ends is 9 bases.

The specimen was peripheral blood. The source is a woman between 45 and 60 years old with COVID-19, enrolled during active disease. The rearranged chain carries TRBV20-1 and TRBJ2-7, and TRBD2 may be the D gene, going by 6 matching bases. Here the CDR3 is given as CSAALAEQYF. The nucleotide sequence reads TGCAGTGCTGCGCTAGCGGAGCAGTACTTC.